This TCR beta chain was sequenced during a study of T cell responses to AZD1222 COVID-19 vaccine. About the study: Second-dose intervals of approximately 4 or approximately 12 weeks were pooled. Findings and caveats of the study: Reportedly, nearly half of unique spike TCRs recognized epitopes outside B.1.351/B.1.1.7 mutations. Repertoire sampling was restricted to post-peak T cell response timepoints.

The method was immunoSEQ multiplex PCR; TCRdb's version includes in-frame clones alone and lacks a portion of them. The sample includes 130,000 to 150,000 clones, 90% of them seen just once. This clone was found once. As yet, its antigen is unknown. The V gene's germline CDR1 is MNHEY and CDR2 SVGAGI. Trimming stripped 4 bases from V and 6 bases from J, with 6 bases between. The CDR3 runs to 11 residues. The starting material was peripheral blood, obtained on day 0 of AZD1222 vaccination. The clonotype originates from an adult in good health. The chain is built from TRBV6-5 and TRBJ1-1, with D unresolved. The CDR3 region has the DNA TGTGCCAGCAGTTTAGGTCCTGAAGCTTTCTTT. This codes for CASSLGPEAFF.